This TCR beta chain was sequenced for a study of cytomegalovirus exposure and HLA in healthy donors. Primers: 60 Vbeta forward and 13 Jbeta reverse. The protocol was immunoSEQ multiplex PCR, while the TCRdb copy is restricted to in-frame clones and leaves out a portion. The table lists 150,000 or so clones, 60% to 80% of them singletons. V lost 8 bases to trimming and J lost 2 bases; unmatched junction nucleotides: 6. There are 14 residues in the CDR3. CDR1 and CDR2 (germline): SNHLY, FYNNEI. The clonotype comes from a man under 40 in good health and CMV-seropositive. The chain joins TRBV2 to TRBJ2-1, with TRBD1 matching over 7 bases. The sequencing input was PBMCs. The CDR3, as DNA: TGTGCCAGCTACCGGGACAGCGCCTACAATGAGCAGTTCTTC. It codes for CASYRDSAYNEQFF.